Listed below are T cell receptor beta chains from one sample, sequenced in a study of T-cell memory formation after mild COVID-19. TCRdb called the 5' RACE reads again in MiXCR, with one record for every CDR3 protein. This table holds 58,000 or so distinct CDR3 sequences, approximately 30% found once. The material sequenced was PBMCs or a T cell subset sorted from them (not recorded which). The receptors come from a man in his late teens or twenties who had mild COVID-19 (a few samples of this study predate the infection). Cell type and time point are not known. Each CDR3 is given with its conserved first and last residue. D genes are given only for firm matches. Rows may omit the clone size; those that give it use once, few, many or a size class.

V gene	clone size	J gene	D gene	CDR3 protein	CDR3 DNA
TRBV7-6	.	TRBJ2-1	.	CASSLGGRGRNDEQFF	TGTGCCAGCAGCTTAGGGGGCAGAGGGCGTAACGATGAGCAGTTCTTC
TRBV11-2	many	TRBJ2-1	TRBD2	CASSLAVASGWGEQFF	TGTGCCAGCAGCTTAGCAGTGGCTAGCGGGTGGGGTGAGCAGTTCTTC
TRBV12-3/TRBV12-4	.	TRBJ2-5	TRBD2	CASSPGLARETQYF	TGTGCCAGCAGCCCGGGACTAGCTCGTGAGACCCAGTACTTC
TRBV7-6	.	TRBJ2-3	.	CASGGGGEDTQYF	TGTGCCAGCGGTGGGGGCGGTGAGGATACGCAGTATTTT
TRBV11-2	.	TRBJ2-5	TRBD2	CASSRRGGPQETQYF	TGTGCCAGCAGCCGCCGCGGGGGACCCCAAGAGACCCAGTACTTC
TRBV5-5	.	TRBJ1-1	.	CASSFGREAGTEAFF	TGTGCCAGCAGCTTCGGCAGGGAGGCCGGCACTGAAGCTTTCTTT
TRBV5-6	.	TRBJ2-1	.	CASSQRIRTAGPSSYNEQFF	TGTGCCAGCAGCCAAAGAATTAGGACAGCGGGACCTAGCTCCTACAATGAGCAGTTCTTC
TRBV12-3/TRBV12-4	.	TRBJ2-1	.	CASSLALGGWVF	TGTGCCAGCAGTTTAGCGCTAGGGGGTTGGGTCTTC
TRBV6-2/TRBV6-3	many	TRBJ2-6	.	CASSYSSSGANVLTF	TGTGCCAGCAGTTATAGCAGCTCTGGGGCCAACGTCCTGACTTTC
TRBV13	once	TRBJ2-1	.	CASSTSRDEQFF	TGTGCCAGCAGCACATCGAGGGATGAGCAGTTCTTC
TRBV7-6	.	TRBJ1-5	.	CASSLDPGGNQPQHF	TGTGCCAGCAGCTTAGATCCGGGTGGCAATCAGCCCCAGCATTTT
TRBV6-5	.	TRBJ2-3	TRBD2	CASSYSGLAPGRDTQYF	TGTGCCAGCAGTTACTCGGGACTAGCGCCCGGCAGAGATACGCAGTATTTT
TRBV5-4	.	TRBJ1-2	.	CAYRAPLGYGYTF	TGTGCCTACCGGGCACCATTAGGCTATGGCTACACCTTC
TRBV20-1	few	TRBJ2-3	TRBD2	CSARSSGGVPTDTQYF	TGCAGTGCTAGATCATCGGGGGGGGTACCCACAGATACGCAGTATTTT
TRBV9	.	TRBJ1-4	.	CASSVGLATNEKLFF	TGTGCCAGCAGCGTAGGCCTCGCCACTAATGAAAAACTGTTTTTT
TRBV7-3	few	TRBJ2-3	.	CASSPNAGAGDTQYF	TGTGCCAGCAGCCCTAACGCGGGGGCTGGGGATACGCAGTATTTT
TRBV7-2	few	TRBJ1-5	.	CASSLAGRGRNQPQHF	TGTGCCAGCAGCTTAGCTGGTCGGGGTCGCAATCAGCCCCAGCATTTT
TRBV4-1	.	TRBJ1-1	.	CASSQDGGPDTEAFF	TGCGCCAGCAGCCAAGACGGGGGCCCTGACACTGAAGCTTTCTTT
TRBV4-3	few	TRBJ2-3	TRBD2	CASSQAGLAGAYTDTQYF	TGCGCCAGCAGCCAAGCGGGACTAGCGGGGGCCTACACAGATACGCAGTATTTT
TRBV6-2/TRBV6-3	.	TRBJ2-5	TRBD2	CASSSLWDSGVETQYF	TGTGCCAGCAGTTCCCTCTGGGATAGCGGGGTTGAGACCCAGTACTTC
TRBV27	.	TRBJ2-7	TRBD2	CASSPLVRLAGSEQYF	TGTGCCAGCAGCCCGTTAGTAAGACTAGCGGGGAGCGAGCAGTACTTC
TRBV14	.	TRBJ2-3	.	CASSPTGDITDTQYF	TGTGCCAGCAGCCCAACGGGGGACATTACAGATACGCAGTATTTT
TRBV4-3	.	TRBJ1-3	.	CASSQEAGSSGNTIYF	TGCGCCAGCAGCCAAGAGGCAGGGTCCTCTGGAAACACCATATATTTT
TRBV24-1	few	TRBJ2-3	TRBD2	CATSAGGLTDTQYF	TGTGCCACCTCAGCGGGGGGGCTCACAGATACGCAGTATTTT
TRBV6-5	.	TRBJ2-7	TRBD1	CASRSRLAGTDSYEQYF	TGTGCCAGCAGATCGCGTCTCGCCGGGACAGACTCCTACGAGCAGTACTTC
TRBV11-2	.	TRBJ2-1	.	CASSLGGVSYNEQFF	TGTGCCAGCAGCTTAGGAGGGGTCTCCTACAATGAGCAGTTCTTC
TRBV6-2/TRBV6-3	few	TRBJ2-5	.	CASSHLMMGASGAQETQYF	TGTGCCAGCAGTCACCTGATGATGGGGGCTAGCGGAGCTCAAGAGACCCAGTACTTC
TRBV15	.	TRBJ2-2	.	CATSKTGEISGELFF	TGTGCCACCAGCAAGACTGGCGAAATCTCCGGGGAGCTGTTTTTT
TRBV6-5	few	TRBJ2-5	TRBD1	CASSYSQGSFRETQYF	TGTGCCAGCAGTTACTCACAGGGGTCATTTAGGGAGACCCAGTACTTC
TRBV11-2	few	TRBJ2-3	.	CASSLDPVSADTQYF	TGTGCCAGCAGCTTAGACCCAGTTTCGGCCGATACGCAGTATTTT
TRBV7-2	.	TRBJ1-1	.	CASSLAGAEAFF	TGTGCCAGCAGCTTAGCCGGCGCTGAAGCTTTCTTT
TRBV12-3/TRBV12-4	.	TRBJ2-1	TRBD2	CASSLGGVGYNEQFF	TGTGCCAGCAGTTTGGGGGGGGTAGGGTACAATGAGCAGTTCTTC